This TCR beta chain was identified in a study of CD8 T cell repertoires and HIV-1 epitope variants (dated by TCRdb to about 2020). Study-level background: T cells were stimulated in separate culture wells with each of twenty-five peptides representing autologous and known Gag and Nef epitope variants. Among the control conditions were a peptide pool of CMV, EBV and flu, the Ebola AY9 epitope serving as a negative control, and a well with no peptide. Tested epitopes included three Gag epitope families and Nef HW9 and YT9. Using the EasySep Human T Cell Enrichment Kit, T cells were enriched and then co-cultured with an equal number of autologous T cell-negative cells acting as antigen-presenting cells. The cultures were grown for around 10 days in IMDM with gentamicin, and half of the media was changed on days 3 and 7 with IL-2, IL-7 and IL-15 added. A 1M T cell aliquot was kept as an uncultured baseline condition, separate from the approximately 83 T cell cultures. Running each culture condition in triplicate, except for one peptide done in duplicate, gave a total of about 80 T cell cultures. The investigation overall reported the following: Roughly 5 clonotypes recognized the Nef KF9 family and one clonotype recognized the HW9 family, while no responses to the TAALDMSHF plasma variant were seen. The assay identified only TCR beta chains and indicated proliferation to antigen, not T cell function or cytokine profile. Nine antigen-specific TCR beta clonotypes were identified, and about 6 of them appeared cross-reactive for autologous or known escape epitope variants.

The germline V gene specifies SGHTA as CDR1 and FQGTGA as CDR2. The CDR3 spans 17 residues, from the cysteine through the phenylalanine. This entry keeps only the CDR3 DNA: 51 bases, framed from base 1. Trimming costs V 4 bases and J 1 base, and their ends lie 17 bases apart. Turning to this clone: No antigen is known for it. No base quality information exists; no much larger clone differs at one position.

The EasySep Human CD8+ T Cell Enrichment Kit was used on day 10 to isolate CD8+ T cells from every culture. Sequencing of TCR beta CDR3 regions was performed at survey depth on the immunoSEQ platform. The QIAamp DNA micro kit was used to extract genomic DNA from every cultured and uncultured CD8+ T cell population. Per the original workflow: Any sample with under 5,000 productive reads was excluded, and this exclusion removed about 7% of the roughly 80 cultures stimulated with HIV peptides. Sequences were trimmed to CDR3 by a MANAFEST web app, and nonproductive sequences, CDR3s under 5 amino acids, and sequences not starting with C or ending with F/W were removed. Antigen-specific clonotypes had to expand in at least 2 of 3 replicates versus no-peptide control at FDR 0.01, only within one epitope family. Specific clonotypes also needed at least fivefold higher frequency than in wells stimulated with peptides from other epitope families. This immuneACCESS table, as held by TCRdb, lists in-frame sequences with V and J called but not all clones. Of the missing ones, under half trace to an unresolved V gene in checked studies; the others have no known cause. The V and J calls and clone size are taken from that table; D and trimming were inferred from the DNA. Counted in this sample were 5,000 to 6,500 clones; 65% to 80% of them appeared once. The ten largest clones take up roughly 40% of the sample.

Sample: cultured CD8+ T cells derived from PBMCs. The sequence derives from a male donor with HIV. Recombination connected TRBV7-3 to TRBJ2-1, with the D gene uncertain. The nucleotide sequence is TGTGCCAGCAGCTCGGCGAGGTTGCGGACGTCCTACAATGAGCAGTTCTTC. Its protein reads: CASSSARLRTSYNEQFF.